The source of this T cell receptor (beta chain) is a study of OX40 agonist ivuxolimab in advanced cancers. Study overall: From roughly 20 to 79 years was the age range, with a mean of approximately 63 years, and over 70% were male.

The method was immunoSEQ multiplex PCR; TCRdb's version includes in-frame clones alone and lacks a portion of them. The sample has about 98,000 clones, about 83% seen once; the top ten hold around 0.52%. Baseline was the first blood sampling point, followed by cycle 4 day 1 and cycle 7 day 1. This CDR3 has 13 residues. Per germline, CDR1 MGHRA and CDR2 YSYEKL. V lost 4 bases, J lost 4 bases, and 10 bases lay in between. For this clone: No antigen is known for it.

Study outcomes and limitations: Partial responders dosed at 0.1-3.0 mg/kg displayed clonal expansion ranking among the lowest. Also showing low normalized T-cell clonal expansion were some of the nonresponders.

The specimen comprised CD4+ or CD8+ T cells sorted from blood, sampled in a trial of the OX40 agonist ivuxolimab. This chain joins TRBV4-1 and TRBJ1-1, with D tentatively TRBD1 (5 bases). The TCR originated in an adult with an advanced solid tumor such as melanoma, head and neck, liver or kidney cancer. The CDR3 coding sequence is TGCGCCAGCAGCCCAGGGATTCGCACTGAAGCTTTCTTT. Its protein product is CASSPGIRTEAFF.